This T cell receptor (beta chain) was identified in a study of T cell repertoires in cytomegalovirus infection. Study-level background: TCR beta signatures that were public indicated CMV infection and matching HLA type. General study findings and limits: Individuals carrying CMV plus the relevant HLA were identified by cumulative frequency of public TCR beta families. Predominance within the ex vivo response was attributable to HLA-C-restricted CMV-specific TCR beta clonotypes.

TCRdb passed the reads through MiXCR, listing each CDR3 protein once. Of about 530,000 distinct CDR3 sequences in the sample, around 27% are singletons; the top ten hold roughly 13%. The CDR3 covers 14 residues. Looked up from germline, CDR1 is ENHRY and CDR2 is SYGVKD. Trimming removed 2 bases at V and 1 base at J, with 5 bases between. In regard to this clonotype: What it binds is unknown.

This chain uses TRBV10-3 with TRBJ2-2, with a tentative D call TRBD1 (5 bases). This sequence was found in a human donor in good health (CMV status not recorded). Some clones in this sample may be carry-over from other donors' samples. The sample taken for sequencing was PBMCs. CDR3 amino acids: CAISETGNTGELFF. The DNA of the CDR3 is TGTGCCATCAGTGAGACAGGGAACACCGGGGAGCTGTTTTTT.